These 7 T cell receptor beta chains share one sample of origin, sequenced in a study of technical replicates of blood from a few donors. Assay: immunoSEQ multiplex PCR; the TCRdb copy retains only in-frame clones and omits some. Of roughly 68,000 clones detected, around 90% appear once; the ten largest clones hold 5.1%. The specimen sequenced was PBMCs. Receptors were obtained from a human donor in good health. Some clones in this sample may be carry-over from other donors' samples.

The genes are TRBV4-2 and TRBJ2-1; 8 bases match TRBD1. Germline trimming cut 2 bases from V and 7 bases from J; bases unmatched to any gene: 7. The CDR3 length is 15 residues. Germline assignment: CDR1 LGHNA and CDR2 YNFKEQ. For the CDR3, the DNA is TGTGCCAGCAGCCAACCAGGCAGGGGGCGGAATGAGCAGTTCTTC. This codes for CASSQPGRGRNEQFF.

In this sample, this clone turned up many times. The V gene is TRBV6-5, the J gene TRBJ2-1; weak D call: TRBD2 (5 bases). V lost 0 bases, J lost 4 bases, and 13 bases lay in between. There are 16 residues in the CDR3. CDR1 is MNHEY, CDR2 SVGAGI, per germline. This chain's CDR3 is CASSYSSEGPYNEQFF. The DNA of the CDR3 is TGTGCCAGCAGTTACTCGAGTGAGGGCCCGTACAATGAGCAGTTCTTC.

The chain combines TRBV18 with TRBJ2-1; 9 nucleotides align to TRBD2. There are 15 residues in the CDR3. Germline V lookup: CDR1 KGHSH, CDR2 LQKENI. The ends lost 3 bases at V and 8 bases at J; junction bases unmatched: 8. CDR3 sequence (DNA): TGTGCCAGCTCACCGGTGCTAGCGGGATGGGATGAGCAGTTCTTC. Protein: CASSPVLAGWDEQFF.

The chain has TRBV29-1 and TRBJ2-7; D remains ambiguous. Germline V CDR1 and CDR2: SQVTM, ANQGSEA. CDR3 length equals 12 residues. The V end was cut by 7 bases, the J end by 1 base, with 11 bases between. The CDR3 DNA reads as TGCAGCGCCCTATTTGAATCCTACGAGCAGTACTTC. As protein: CSALFESYEQYF.

This rearrangement joins TRBV6-5 to TRBJ2-4; D perhaps matches TRBD1 (6 bases). Germline loops: CDR1 MNHEY, CDR2 SVGAGI. The CDR3 loop spans 15 amino acids. The germline V and J ends were trimmed by 5 bases and 6 bases, with 17 bases remaining between them. CDR3 sequence reads: CASSGDTGSANIQYF. The CDR3, as DNA: TGTGCCAGCAGTGGGGATACAGGGAGCGCAAACATTCAGTACTTC.

This clone appeared a single time. The V call is TRBV7-9, the J call TRBJ1-6; TRBD1 aligns across 8 bases. CDR1 and CDR2 (germline): SEHNR, FQNEAQ (reference sequence). With V trimmed by 5 bases and J by 11 bases, 8 bases remained unmatched. The CDR3 consists of 14 residues. The CDR3: CASSRGQVGTPLHF. In nucleotides, the CDR3 is TGTGCCAGCAGCCGGGGACAGGTTGGAACACCCCTCCACTTT. The variable domain in full, completed from reference TRBV7-9 and TRBJ1-6, reads DTGVSQNPRHKITKRGQNVTFRCDPISEHNRLYWYRQTLGQGPEFLTYFQNEAQLEKSRLLSDRFSAERPKGSFSTLEIQRTEQGDSAMYLCASSRGQVGTPLHFGNGTRLTVT.

This clone was counted once. The chain employs TRBV7-2 and TRBJ2-7, with 7 bases aligning to TRBD1. This CDR3 comprises 14 residues. V shed 1 base and J 4 bases; nucleotides not matched to a gene: 4. Germline V lookup: CDR1 SGHTA, CDR2 FQGNSA. CDR3 amino acids: CASSLGYRGYEQYF. CDR3 DNA: TGTGCCAGCAGCTTAGGTTACAGGGGTTACGAGCAGTACTTC.